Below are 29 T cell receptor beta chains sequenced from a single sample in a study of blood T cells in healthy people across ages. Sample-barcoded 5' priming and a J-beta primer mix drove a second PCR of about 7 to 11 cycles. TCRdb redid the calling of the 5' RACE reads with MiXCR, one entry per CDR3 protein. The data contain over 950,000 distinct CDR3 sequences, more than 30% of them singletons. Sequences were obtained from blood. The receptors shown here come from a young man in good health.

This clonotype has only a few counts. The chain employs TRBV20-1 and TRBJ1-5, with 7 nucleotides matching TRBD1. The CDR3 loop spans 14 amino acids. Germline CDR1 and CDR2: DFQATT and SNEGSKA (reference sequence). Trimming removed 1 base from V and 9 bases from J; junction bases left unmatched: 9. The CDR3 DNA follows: TGCAGTGCTAGAGGGCAGGGGGGAGGGCTGCCCCAGCATTTT. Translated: CSARGQGGGLPQHF.

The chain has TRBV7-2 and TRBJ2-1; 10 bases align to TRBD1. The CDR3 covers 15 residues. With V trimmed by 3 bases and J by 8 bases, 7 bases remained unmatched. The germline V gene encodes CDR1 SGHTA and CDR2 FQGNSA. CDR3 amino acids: CASSLGRDRGDEQFF. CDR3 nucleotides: TGTGCCAGCAGCTTGGGACGGGACAGGGGCGATGAGCAGTTCTTC.

In DNA form, the CDR3 reads TGCGCCAGCAGCCAAGTAATGGGGGAGCACGCCTACAATGAGCAGTACTTC. Translating it yields CASSQVMGEHAYNEQYF. The gene calls are TRBV4-1 and TRBJ2-1, with D perhaps being TRBD1 or TRBD2 (5 bases each). The end of the DNA is better explained by TRBJ2-7, so the J call may be wrong. The CDR3 covers 17 residues. Germline V lookup: CDR1 MGHRA, CDR2 YSYEKL.

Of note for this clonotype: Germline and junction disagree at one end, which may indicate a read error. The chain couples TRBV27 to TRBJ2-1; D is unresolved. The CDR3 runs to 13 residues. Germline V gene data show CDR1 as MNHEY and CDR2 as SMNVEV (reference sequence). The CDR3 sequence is CASSVSDGNEQFF. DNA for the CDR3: TGTGCCAGCAGTGTATCGGATGGCAATGAGCAGTTCTTC.

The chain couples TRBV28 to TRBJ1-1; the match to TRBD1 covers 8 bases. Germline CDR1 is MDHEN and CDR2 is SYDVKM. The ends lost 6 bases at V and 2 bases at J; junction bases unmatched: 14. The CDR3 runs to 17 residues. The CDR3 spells CASSDRKRRGPNTEAFF. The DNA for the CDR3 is TGTGCCAGCAGCGACAGAAAACGCAGGGGGCCTAACACTGAAGCTTTCTTT.

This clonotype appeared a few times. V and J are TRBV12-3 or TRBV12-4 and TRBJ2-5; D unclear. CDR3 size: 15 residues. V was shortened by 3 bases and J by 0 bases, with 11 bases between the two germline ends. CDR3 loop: CASSFGRVYQETQYF. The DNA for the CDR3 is TGTGCCAGCAGTTTCGGACGGGTTTACCAAGAGACCCAGTACTTC.

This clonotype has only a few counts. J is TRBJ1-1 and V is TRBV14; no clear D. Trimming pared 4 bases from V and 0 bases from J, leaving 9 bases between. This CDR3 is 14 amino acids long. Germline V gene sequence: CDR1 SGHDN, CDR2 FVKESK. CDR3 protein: CASSPAVMNTEAFF. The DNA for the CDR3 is TGTGCCAGCAGCCCGGCGGTAATGAACACTGAAGCTTTCTTT. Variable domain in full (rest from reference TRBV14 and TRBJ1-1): EAGVTQFPSHSVIEKGQTVTLRCDPISGHDNLYWYRRVMGKEIKFLLHFVKESKQDESGMPNNRFLAERTGGTYSTLKVQPAELEDSGVYFCASSPAVMNTEAFFGQGTRLTVV.

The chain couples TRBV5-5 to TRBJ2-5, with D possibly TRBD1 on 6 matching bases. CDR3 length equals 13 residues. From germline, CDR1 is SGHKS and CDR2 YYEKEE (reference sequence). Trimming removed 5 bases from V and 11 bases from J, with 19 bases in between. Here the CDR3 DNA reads TGTGCCAGCAGTTCCCCAGGGGTGAATGAGCAGTACTTC. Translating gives CASSSPGVNEQYF.

CDR3 loop: CSASNPQIEAFF. In DNA, the CDR3 is TGCAGTGCTAGTAATCCCCAGATTGAAGCTTTCTTT. The chain couples TRBV20-1 to TRBJ1-1; no definite D call. Germline V CDR1 and CDR2: DFQATT, SNEGSKA (reference sequence). The CDR3 totals 12 residues. V was pared by 3 bases and J by 7 bases, with 12 bases between.

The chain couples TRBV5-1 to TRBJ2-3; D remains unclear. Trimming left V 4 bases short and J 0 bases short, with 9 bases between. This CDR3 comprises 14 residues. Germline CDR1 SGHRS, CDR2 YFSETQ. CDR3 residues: CASSQTLSTDTQYF. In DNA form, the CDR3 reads TGCGCCAGCAGCCAAACTCTTAGCACAGATACGCAGTATTTT.

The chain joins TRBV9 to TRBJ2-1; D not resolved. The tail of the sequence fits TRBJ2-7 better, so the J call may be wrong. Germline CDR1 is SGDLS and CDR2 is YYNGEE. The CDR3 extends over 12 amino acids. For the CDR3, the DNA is TGTGCCAGCAGCGTAGACGCCCATGAGCAGTACTTC. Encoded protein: CASSVDAHEQYF.

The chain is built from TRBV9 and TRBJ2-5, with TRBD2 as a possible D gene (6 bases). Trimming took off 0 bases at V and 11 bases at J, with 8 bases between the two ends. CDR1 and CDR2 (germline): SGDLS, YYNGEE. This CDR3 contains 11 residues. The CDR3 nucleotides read TGTGCCAGCAGCGTAGCGGGGGAGCAGTACTTC. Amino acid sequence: CASSVAGEQYF.

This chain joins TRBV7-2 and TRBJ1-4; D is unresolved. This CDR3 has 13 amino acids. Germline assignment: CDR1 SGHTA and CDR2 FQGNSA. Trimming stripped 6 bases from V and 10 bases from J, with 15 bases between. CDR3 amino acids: CASSLGPTGKLFF. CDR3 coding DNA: TGTGCCAGCAGTTTGGGTCCGACGGGAAAACTGTTTTTT.

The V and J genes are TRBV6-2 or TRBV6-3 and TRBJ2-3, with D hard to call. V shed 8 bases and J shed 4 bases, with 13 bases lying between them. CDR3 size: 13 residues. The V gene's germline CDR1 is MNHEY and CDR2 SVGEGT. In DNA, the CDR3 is TGTGCCAGCTCTGTCCGATTAGCAGATACGCAGTATTTT. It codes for CASSVRLADTQYF.

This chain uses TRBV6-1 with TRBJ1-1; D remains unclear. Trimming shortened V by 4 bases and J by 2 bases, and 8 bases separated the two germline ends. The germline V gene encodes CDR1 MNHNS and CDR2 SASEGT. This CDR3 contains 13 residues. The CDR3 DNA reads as TGTGCCAGCAGTGGGTTGACTAACACTGAAGCTTTCTTT. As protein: CASSGLTNTEAFF.

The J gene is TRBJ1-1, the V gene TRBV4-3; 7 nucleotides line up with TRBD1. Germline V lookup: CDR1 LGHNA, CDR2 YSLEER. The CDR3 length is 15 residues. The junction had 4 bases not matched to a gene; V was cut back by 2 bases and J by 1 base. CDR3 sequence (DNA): TGCGCCAGCAGCCAAAAAGACAGGGCGAACACTGAAGCTTTCTTT. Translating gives CASSQKDRANTEAFF.

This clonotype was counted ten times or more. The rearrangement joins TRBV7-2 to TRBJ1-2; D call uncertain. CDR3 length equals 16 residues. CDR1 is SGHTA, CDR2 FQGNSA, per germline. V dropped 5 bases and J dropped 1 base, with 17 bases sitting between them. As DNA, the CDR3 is TGTGCCAGCAGCAGCATCCAGATACCTAATAACTATGGCTACACCTTC. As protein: CASSSIQIPNNYGYTF.

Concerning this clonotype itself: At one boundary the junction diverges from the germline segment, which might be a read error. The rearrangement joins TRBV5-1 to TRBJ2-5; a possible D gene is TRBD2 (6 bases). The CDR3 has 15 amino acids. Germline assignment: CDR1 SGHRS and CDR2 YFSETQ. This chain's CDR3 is CTSSFGGTDQETQYF. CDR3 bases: TGCACCAGCAGTTTTGGGGGGACCGACCAAGAGACCCAGTACTTC.

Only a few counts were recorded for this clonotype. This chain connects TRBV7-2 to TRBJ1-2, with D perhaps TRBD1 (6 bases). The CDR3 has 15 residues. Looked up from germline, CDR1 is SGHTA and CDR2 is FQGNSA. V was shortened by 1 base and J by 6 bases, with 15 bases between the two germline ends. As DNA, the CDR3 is TGTGCCAGCAGCTTAGATTGGTCAGGGGAGGATGGCTACACCTTC. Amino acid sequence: CASSLDWSGEDGYTF.

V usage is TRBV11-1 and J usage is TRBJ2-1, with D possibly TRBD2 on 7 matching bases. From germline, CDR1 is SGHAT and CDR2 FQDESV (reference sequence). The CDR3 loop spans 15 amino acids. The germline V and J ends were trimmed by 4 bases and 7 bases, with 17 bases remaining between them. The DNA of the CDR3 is TGTGCCAGCAGCTCGAGGGGGGGGGCCGCGAATGAGCAGTTCTTC. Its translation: CASSSRGGAANEQFF.

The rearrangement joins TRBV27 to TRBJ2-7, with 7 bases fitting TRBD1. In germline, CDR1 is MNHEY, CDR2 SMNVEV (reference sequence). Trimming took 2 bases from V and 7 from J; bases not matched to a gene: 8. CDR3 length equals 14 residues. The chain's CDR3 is CASSLHRGWNEQYF. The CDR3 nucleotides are TGTGCCAGCAGTTTACACAGGGGTTGGAATGAGCAGTACTTC.

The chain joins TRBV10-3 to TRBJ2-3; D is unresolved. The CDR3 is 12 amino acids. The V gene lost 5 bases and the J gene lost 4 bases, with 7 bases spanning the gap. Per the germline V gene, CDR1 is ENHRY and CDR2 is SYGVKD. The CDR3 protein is CAISPSSDTQYF. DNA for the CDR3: TGTGCCATCAGTCCCTCGTCAGATACGCAGTATTTT.

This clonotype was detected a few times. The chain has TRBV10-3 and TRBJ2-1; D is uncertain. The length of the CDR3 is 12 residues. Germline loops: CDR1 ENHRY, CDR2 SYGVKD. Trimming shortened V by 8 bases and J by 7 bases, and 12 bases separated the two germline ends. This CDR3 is CAIVGIRNEQFF. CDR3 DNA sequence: TGTGCCATCGTTGGCATCAGGAATGAGCAGTTCTTC.

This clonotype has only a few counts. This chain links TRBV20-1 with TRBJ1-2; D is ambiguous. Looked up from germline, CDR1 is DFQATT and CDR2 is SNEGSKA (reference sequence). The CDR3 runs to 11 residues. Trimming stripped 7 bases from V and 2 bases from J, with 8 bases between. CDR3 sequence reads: CSGGRNYGYTF. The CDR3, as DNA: TGCAGTGGCGGGCGGAACTATGGCTACACCTTC.

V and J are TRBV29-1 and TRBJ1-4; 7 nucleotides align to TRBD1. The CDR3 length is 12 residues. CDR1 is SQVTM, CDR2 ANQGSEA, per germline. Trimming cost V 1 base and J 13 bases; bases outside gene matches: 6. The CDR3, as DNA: TGCAGCGTTGAAGTGCAGGGGGATACACTGTTTTTT. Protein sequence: CSVEVQGDTLFF.

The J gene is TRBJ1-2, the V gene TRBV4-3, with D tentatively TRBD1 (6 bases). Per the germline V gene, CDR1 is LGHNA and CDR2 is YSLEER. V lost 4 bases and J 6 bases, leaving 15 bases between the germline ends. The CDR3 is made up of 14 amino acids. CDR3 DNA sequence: TGCGCCAGCAGCCCCACGGAGGGGGTTCATGGCTACACCTTC. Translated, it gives CASSPTEGVHGYTF.

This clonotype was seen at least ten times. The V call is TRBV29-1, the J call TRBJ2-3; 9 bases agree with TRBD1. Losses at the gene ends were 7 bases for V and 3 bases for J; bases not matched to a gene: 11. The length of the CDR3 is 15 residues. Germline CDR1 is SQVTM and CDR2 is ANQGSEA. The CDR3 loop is CSAHSGGQGTDTQYF. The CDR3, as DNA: TGCAGCGCACATTCGGGAGGACAGGGGACAGATACGCAGTATTTT.

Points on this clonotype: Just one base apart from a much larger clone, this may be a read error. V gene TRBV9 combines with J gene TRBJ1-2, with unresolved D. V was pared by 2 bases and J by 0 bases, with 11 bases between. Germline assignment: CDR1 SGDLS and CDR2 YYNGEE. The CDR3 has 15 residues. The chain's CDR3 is CASSVESTSNYGYTF. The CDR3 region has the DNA TGTGCCAGCAGCGTTGAATCGACATCTAACTATGGCTACACCTTC.

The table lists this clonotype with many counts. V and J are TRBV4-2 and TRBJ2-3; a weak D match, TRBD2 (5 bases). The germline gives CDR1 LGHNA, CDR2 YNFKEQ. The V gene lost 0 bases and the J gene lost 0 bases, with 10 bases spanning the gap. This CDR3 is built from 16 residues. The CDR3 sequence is CASSQEVAMSTDTQYF. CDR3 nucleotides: TGTGCCAGCAGCCAAGAGGTAGCGATGAGCACAGATACGCAGTATTTT.